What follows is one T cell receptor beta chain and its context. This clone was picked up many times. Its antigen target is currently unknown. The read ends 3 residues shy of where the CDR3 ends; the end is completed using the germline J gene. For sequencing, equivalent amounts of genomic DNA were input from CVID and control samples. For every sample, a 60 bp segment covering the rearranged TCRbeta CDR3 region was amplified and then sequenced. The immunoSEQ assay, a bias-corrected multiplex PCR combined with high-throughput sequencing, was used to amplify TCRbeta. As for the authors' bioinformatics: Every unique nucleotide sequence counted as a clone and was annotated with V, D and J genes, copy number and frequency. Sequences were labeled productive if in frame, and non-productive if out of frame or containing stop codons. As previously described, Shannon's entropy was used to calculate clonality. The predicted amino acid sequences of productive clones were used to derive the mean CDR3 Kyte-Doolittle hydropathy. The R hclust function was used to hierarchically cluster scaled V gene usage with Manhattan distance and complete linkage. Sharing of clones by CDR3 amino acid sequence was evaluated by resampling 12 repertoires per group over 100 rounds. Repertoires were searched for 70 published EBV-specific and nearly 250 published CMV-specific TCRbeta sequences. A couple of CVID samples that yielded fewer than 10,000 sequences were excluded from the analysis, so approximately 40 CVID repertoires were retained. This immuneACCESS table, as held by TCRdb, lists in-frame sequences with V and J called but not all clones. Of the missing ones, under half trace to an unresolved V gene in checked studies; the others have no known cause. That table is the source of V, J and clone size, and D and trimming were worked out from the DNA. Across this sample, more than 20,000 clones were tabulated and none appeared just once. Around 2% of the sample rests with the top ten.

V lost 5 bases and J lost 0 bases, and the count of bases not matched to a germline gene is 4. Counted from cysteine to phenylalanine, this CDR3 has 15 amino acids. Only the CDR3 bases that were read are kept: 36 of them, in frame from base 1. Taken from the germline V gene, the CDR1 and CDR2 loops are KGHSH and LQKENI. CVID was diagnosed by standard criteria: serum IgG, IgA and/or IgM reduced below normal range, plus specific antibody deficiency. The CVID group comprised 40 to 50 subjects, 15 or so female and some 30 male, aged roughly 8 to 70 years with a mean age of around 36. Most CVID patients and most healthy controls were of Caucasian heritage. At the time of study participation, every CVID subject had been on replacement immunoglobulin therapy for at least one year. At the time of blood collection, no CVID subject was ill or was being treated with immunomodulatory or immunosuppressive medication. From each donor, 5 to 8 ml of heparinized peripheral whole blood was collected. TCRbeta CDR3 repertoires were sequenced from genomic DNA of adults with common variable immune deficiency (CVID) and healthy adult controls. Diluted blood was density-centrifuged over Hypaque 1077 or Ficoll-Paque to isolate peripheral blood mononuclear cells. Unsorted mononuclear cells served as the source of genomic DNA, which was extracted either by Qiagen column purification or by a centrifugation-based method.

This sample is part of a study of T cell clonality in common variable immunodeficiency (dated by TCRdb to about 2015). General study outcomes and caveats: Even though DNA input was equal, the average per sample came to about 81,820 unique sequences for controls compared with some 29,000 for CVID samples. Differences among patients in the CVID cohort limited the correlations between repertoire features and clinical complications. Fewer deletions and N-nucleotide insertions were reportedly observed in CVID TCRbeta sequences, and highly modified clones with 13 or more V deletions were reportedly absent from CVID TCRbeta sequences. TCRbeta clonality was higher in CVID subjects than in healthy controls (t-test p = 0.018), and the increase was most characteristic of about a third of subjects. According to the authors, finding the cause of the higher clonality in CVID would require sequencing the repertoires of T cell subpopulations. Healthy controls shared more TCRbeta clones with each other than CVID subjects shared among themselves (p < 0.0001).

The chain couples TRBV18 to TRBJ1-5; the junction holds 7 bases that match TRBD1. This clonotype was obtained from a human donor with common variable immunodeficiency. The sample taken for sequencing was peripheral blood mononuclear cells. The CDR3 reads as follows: CASSWTGNSNQPQHF. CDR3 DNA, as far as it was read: TGTGCCAGCTCATGGACAGGAAATAGCAATCAGCCC.